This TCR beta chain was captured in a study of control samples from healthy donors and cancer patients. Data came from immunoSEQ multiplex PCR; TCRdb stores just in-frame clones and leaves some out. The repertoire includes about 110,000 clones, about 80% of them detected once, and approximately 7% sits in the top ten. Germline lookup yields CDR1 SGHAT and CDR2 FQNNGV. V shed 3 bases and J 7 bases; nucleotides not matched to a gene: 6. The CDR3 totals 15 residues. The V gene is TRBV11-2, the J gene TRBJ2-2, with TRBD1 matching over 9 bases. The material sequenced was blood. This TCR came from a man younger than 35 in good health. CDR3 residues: CASSFTGGRGGELFF. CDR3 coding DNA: TGTGCCAGCAGCTTTACAGGGGGCAGGGGCGGGGAGCTGTTTTTT.